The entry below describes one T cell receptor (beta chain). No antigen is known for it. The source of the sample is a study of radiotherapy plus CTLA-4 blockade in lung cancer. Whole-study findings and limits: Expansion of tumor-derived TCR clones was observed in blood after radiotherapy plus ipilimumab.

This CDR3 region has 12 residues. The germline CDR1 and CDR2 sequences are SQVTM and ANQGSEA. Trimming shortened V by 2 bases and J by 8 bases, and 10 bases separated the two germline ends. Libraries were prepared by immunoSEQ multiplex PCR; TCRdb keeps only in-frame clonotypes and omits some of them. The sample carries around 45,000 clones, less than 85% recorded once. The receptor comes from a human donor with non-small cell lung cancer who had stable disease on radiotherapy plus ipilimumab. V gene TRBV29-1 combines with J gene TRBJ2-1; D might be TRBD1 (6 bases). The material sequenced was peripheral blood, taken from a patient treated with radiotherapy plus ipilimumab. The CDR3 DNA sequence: TGCAGCGTTGAACCAACAGGGTATGAGCAGTTCTTC. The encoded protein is CSVEPTGYEQFF.